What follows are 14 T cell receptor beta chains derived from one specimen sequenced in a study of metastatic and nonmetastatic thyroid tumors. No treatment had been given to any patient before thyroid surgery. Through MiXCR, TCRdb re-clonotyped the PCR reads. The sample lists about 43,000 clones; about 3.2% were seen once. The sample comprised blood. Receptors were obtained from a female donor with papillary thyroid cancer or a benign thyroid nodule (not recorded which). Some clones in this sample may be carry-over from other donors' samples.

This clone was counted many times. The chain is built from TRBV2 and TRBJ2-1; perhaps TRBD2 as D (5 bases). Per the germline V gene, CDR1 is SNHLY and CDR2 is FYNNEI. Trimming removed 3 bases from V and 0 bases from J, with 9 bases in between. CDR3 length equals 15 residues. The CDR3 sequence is CASSEDLSSYNEQFF. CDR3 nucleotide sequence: TGTGCCAGCAGTGAGGACTTAAGCTCCTACAATGAGCAGTTCTTC.

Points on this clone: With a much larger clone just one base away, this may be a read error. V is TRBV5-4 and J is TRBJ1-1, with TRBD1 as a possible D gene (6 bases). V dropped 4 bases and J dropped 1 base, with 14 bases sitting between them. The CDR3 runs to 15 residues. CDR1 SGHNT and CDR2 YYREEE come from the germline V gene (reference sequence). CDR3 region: CASSQQQGRNTEAFF. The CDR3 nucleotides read TGTGCCAGCAGCCAACAACAGGGACGGAACACTGAAGCTTTCTTT. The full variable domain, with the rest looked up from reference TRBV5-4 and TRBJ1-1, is ETGVTQSPTHLIKTRGQQVTLRCSSQSGHNTVSWYQQALGQGPQFIFQYYREEENGRGNFPPRFSGLQFPNYSSELNVNALELDDSALYLCASSQQQGRNTEAFFGQGTRLTVV.

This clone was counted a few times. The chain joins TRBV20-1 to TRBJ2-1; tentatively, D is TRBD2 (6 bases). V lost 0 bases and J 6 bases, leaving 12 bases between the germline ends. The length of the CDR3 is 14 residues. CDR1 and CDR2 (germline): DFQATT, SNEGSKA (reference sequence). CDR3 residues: CSARDPGRTNEQFF. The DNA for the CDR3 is TGCAGTGCTAGAGACCCAGGGAGGACCAATGAGCAGTTCTTC.

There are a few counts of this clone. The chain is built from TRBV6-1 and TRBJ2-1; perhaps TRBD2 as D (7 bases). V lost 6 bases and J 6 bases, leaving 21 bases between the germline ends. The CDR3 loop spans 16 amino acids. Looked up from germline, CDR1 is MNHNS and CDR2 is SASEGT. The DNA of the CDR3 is TGTGCCAGCAGGGGTCGGGAGGCGGGGGCCCTCAATGAGCAGTTCTTC. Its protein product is CASRGREAGALNEQFF.

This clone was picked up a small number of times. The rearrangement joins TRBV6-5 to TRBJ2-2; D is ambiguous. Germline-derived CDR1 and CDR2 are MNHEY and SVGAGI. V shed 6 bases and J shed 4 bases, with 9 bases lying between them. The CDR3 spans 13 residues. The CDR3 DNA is TGTGCCAGCAGGTTAGAGATCACCGGGGAGCTGTTTTTT. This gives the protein CASRLEITGELFF.

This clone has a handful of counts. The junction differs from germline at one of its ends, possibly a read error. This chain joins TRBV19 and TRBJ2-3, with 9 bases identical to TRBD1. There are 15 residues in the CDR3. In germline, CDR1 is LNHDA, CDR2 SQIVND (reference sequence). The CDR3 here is CASSISTGGTDTQYF. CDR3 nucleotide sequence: TGTGCCAGTAGTATATCCACAGGGGGCACGGATACGCAGTATTTT.

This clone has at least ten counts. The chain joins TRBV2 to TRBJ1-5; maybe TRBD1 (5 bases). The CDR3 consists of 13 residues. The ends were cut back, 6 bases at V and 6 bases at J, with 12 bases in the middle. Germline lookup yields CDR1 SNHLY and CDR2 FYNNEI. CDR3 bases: TGTGCCAGCAGCCAGGGAAAAGCTCAGCCCCAGCATTTT. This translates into CASSQGKAQPQHF.

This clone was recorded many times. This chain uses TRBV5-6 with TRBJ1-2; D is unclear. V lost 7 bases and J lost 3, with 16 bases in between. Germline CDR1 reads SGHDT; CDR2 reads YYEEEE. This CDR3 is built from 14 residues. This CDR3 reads CASFLGPFDYGYTF. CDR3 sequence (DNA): TGTGCCAGCTTTTTAGGCCCCTTTGACTATGGCTACACCTTC.

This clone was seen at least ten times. The CDR3: CASSHGQGFYEKLFF. The CDR3 nucleotides are TGTGCCAGCAGCCACGGACAGGGGTTTTATGAAAAACTGTTTTTT. The chain combines TRBV28 with TRBJ1-4, with TRBD1 identical over 9 bases. This CDR3 has 15 residues. In germline, CDR1 is MDHEN, CDR2 SYDVKM. After removal of 6 bases from V and 6 bases from J, the junction contained 8 bases not matched to a gene.

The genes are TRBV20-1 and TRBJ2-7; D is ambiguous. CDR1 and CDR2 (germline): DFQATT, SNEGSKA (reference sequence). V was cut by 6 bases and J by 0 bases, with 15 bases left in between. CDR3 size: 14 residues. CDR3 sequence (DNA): TGCAGTGCCCGTGCCCTGATCAGCTCCTACGAGCAGTACGTC. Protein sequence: CSARALISSYEQYV.

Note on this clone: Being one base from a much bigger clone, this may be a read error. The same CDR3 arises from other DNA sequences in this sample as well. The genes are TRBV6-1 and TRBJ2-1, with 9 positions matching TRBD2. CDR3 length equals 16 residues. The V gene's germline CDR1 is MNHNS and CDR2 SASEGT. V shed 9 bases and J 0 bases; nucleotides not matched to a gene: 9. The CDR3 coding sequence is TGTGCCAGTCAACAGCGGGGGGCAAACTCCTACAATGAGCAGTTCTTC. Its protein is CASQQRGANSYNEQFF.

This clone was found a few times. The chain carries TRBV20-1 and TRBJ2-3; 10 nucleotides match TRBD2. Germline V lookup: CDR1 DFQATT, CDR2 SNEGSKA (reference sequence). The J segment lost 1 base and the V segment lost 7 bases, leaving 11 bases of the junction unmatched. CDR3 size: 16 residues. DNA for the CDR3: TGCAGTGGCAGGGGGGGGCTAGCGGGAGGCACAGATACGCAGTATTTT. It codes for CSGRGGLAGGTDTQYF.

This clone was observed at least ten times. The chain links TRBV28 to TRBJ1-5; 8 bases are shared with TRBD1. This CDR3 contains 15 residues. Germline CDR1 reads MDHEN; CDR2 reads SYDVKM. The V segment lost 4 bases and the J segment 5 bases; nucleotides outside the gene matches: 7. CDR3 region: CASSSSQGEYQPQHF. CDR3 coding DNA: TGTGCCAGCAGTTCCTCACAGGGGGAGTATCAGCCCCAGCATTTT.

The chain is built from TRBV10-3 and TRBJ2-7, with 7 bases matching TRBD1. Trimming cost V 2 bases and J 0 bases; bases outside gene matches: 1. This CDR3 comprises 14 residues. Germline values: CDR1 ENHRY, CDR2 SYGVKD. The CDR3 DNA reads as TGTGCCATCAGTGAGAGACAGGGCTCCTACGAGCAGTACTTC. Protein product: CAISERQGSYEQYF.